The rows below give T cell receptor beta chains drawn from one sample of a study of blood T cell repertoires in COVID-19. Method: immunoSEQ multiplex PCR; TCRdb's copy keeps in-frame clones and lacks some. The table includes around 310,000 clones, around nine tenths detected once. Specimen: peripheral blood. These receptors all stem from a woman aged 50 to 60 with active or convalescent COVID-19. The CDR3 runs from the conserved cysteine through the conserved F or W. The order of the fields is J gene, D gene, V gene, CDR3 protein, CDR3 DNA. The D gene is left open where the match is weak.

>TRBJ2-6|.|TRBV7-3
CASSHGEANVLTF
TGTGCCAGCAGCCACGGGGAGGCCAACGTCCTGACTTTC
>TRBJ2-1|TRBD1|TRBV28
CASSLETGGYNEQFF
TGTGCCAGCAGTTTAGAGACAGGGGGCTACAATGAGCAGTTCTTC
>TRBJ1-2|.|TRBV5-1
CASSSALRYGYTF
TGCGCCAGCAGCTCCGCCCTGCGGTATGGCTACACCTTC
>TRBJ1-2|TRBD1|TRBV4-3
CASSPGTGRNYGYTF
TGCGCCAGCAGCCCCGGGACAGGACGTAACTATGGCTACACCTTC
>TRBJ2-1|TRBD2|TRBV3-1/TRBV3-2
CASSPYGTSTAEQFF
TGTGCCAGCAGCCCTTACGGGACTAGTACCGCTGAGCAGTTCTTC
>TRBJ2-2|.|TRBV6-4
CATRTGDTGELFF
TGTGCCACCAGAACGGGGGACACCGGGGAGCTGTTTTTT
>TRBJ2-5|.|TRBV24-1
CATTRGIVKTQYF
TGTGCCACCACACGCGGGATCGTAAAGACCCAGTACTTC
>TRBJ1-6|TRBD1|TRBV5-1
CASSLAGTGNSPLHF
TGCGCCAGCAGCTTGGCCGGGACAGGGAATTCACCCCTCCACTTT
>TRBJ2-7|.|TRBV19
CASSQGPTYEQYF
TGTGCCAGTTCGCAGGGGCCTACCTACGAGCAGTACTTC
>TRBJ1-1|.|TRBV6-5
CASSWGRGNTEAFF
TGTGCCAGCAGCTGGGGAAGGGGGAACACTGAAGCTTTCTTT